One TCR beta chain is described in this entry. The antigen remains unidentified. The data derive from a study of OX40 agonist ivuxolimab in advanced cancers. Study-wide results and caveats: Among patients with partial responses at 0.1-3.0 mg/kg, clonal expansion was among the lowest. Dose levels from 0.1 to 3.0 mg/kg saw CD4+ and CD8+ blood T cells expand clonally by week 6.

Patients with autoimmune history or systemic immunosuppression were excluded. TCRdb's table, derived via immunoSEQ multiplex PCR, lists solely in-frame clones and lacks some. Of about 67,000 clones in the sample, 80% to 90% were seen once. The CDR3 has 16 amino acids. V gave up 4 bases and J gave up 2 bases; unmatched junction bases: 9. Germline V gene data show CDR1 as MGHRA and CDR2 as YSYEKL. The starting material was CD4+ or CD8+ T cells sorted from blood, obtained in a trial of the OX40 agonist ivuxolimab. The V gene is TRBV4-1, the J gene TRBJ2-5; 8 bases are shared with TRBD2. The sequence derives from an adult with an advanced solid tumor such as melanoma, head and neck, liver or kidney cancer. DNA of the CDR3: TGCGCCAGCAGCCCCCGATTCGCGGGGGGTCAAGAGACCCAGTACTTC. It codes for CASSPRFAGGQETQYF.